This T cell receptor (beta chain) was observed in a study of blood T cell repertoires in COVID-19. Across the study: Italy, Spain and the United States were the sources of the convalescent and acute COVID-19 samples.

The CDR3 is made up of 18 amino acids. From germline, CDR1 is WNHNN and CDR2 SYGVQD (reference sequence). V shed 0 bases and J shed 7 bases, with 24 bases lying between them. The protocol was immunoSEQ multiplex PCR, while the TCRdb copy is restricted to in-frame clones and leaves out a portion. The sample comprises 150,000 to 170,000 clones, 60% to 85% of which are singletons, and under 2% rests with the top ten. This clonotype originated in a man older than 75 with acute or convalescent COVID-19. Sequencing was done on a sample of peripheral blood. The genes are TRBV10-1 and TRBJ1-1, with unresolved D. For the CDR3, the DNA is TGCGCCAGCAGTGAGTCGAACAGCCCAAAGGTTAATAACGGTGAAGCTTTCTTT. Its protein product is CASSESNSPKVNNGEAFF.